These 11 T cell receptor beta chains originate from one sample sequenced in a study of T cell responses to AZD1222 COVID-19 vaccine. Using immunoSEQ multiplex PCR, the repertoire was profiled, and TCRdb retains in-frame clones only, with some absent. The sample carries tens of thousands of clones, 80% recorded once. The sequences come from peripheral blood, collected 28 days after the second AZD1222 dose. These receptors came from an adult who received the AZD1222 COVID-19 vaccine.

This sequence joins TRBV30 and TRBJ2-5; 10 nucleotides match TRBD2. Germline CDR1 reads GTSNPN; CDR2 reads SVGIG (reference sequence). The CDR3 spans 15 residues. V shed 5 bases and J 3 bases; nucleotides not matched to a gene: 9. The CDR3: CAWGLITSGEETQYF. CDR3 nucleotides: TGTGCCTGGGGTCTAATAACTAGCGGGGAAGAGACCCAGTACTTC.

The chain is built from TRBV7-2 and TRBJ1-3, with D possibly being TRBD1 (6 bases). This CDR3 is built from 15 residues. V was cut by 6 bases and J by 0 bases, with 12 bases left in between. Per germline, CDR1 SGHTA and CDR2 FQGNSA. CDR3 sequence: CASSLGAYSGNTIYF. DNA of the CDR3: TGTGCCAGCAGTCTGGGGGCCTACTCTGGAAACACCATATATTTT.

CDR3 loop: CASSPSDTRGAFF. The DNA of the CDR3 is TGTGCCAGCTCACCTTCTGACACCCGTGGAGCTTTCTTT. This sequence joins TRBV18 and TRBJ1-1, with D hard to call. Per germline, CDR1 KGHSH and CDR2 LQKENI. This CDR3 spans 13 amino acids. V was cut by 3 bases and J by 10 bases, with 15 bases left in between. Full variable domain (remainder filled in from reference TRBV18 and TRBJ1-1): NAGVMQNPRHLVRRRGQEARLRCSPMKGHSHVYWYRQLPEEGLKFMVYLQKENIIDESGMPKERFSAEFPKEGPSILRIQQVVRGDSAAYFCASSPSDTRGAFFGQGTRLTVV.

This sequence joins TRBV7-3 and TRBJ2-1, with TRBD1 identical over 7 bases. The CDR3 contains 14 residues. The ends lost 5 bases at V and 3 bases at J; junction bases unmatched: 4. Germline V gives CDR1 SGHTA, CDR2 FQGTGA. The CDR3: CASSAAGGYNEQFF. In DNA, the CDR3 is TGTGCCAGCAGCGCCGCAGGGGGCTACAATGAGCAGTTCTTC.

This clone was observed a handful of times. This chain connects TRBV7-9 to TRBJ1-2; possible D gene TRBD1, 5 bases. V lost 7 bases and J 2 bases, leaving 11 bases between the germline ends. The CDR3 runs 13 residues. Germline lookup yields CDR1 SEHNR and CDR2 FQNEAQ (reference sequence). CDR3 DNA: TGTGCCAGCACGGTGGGGGGAAACTATGGCTACACCTTC. Its translation is CASTVGGNYGYTF.

J is TRBJ1-6 and V is TRBV9; 7 bases fit TRBD1. Germline V CDR1 and CDR2: SGDLS, YYNGEE. J was trimmed by 7 bases and V by 3 bases; bases with no gene match: 7. The CDR3 totals 15 residues. In DNA, the CDR3 is TGTGCCAGCAGCGCGGATCGACAGGGAAATTCACCCCTCCACTTT. Its translation: CASSADRQGNSPLHF.

This sequence joins TRBV6-4 and TRBJ1-2; a possible D gene is TRBD1 (5 bases). The V end lost 6 bases, the J end lost 4 bases, and 12 bases lay between the germline ends. Per germline, CDR1 MRHNA and CDR2 SNTAGT. CDR3 size: 13 residues. The CDR3 DNA reads TGTGCCAGCAGATCGGGACGGATCTATGGCTACACCTTC. Protein: CASRSGRIYGYTF.

This chain connects TRBV5-1 to TRBJ2-3, with D perhaps TRBD2 (6 bases). Germline V gene data show CDR1 as SGHRS and CDR2 as YFSETQ. This CDR3 is 14 amino acids long. Trimming stripped 5 bases from V and 3 bases from J, with 13 bases between. This CDR3 is CASRGRSGTDTQYF. CDR3 coding DNA: TGCGCCAGCAGAGGTCGAAGCGGGACAGATACGCAGTATTTT.

V and J are TRBV6-4 and TRBJ2-1; TRBD2 agrees at 15 bases. Germline trimming cut 5 bases from V and 1 base from J; bases unmatched to any gene: 6. Per germline, CDR1 MRHNA and CDR2 SNTAGT. The CDR3 is 18 amino acids. The CDR3 spells CASSPFGLAGGSYNEQFF. The CDR3 DNA sequence: TGTGCCAGCAGTCCTTTTGGACTAGCGGGGGGGTCCTACAATGAGCAGTTCTTC.

This clone appeared once. The chain recombines TRBV29-1 with TRBJ2-3; 10 bases align to TRBD1. CDR1 is SQVTM and CDR2 is ANQGSEA in the germline V gene. The V and J ends lost 6 bases and 0 bases, in that order; junction bases with no gene match: 9. CDR3 length equals 16 residues. CDR3 in amino acids: CSVTGRDRGSTDTQYF. For the CDR3, the DNA is TGCAGCGTCACAGGGCGGGACAGGGGTAGCACAGATACGCAGTATTTT.

This clone was picked up one time. The CDR3 DNA sequence: TGTGCCAGCAGTCTCTATAGGGGCACCGGGGAGCTGTTTTTT. It encodes CASSLYRGTGELFF. The rearrangement links TRBV6-5 to TRBJ2-2; perhaps TRBD1 as D (5 bases). Germline assignment: CDR1 MNHEY and CDR2 SVGAGI. V lost 5 bases, J lost 4 bases, and 11 bases lay in between. CDR3 length equals 14 residues.